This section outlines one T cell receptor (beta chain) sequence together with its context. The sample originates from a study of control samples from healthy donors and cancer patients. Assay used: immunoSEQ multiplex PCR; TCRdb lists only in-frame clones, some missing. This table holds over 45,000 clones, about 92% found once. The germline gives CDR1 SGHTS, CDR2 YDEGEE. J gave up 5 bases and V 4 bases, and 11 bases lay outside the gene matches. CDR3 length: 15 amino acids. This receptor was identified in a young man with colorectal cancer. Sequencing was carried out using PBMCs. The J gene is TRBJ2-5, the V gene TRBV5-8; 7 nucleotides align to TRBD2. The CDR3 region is CASSPSGGTGETQYF. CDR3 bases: TGTGCCAGCAGCCCTAGCGGCGGGACCGGGGAGACCCAGTACTTC.